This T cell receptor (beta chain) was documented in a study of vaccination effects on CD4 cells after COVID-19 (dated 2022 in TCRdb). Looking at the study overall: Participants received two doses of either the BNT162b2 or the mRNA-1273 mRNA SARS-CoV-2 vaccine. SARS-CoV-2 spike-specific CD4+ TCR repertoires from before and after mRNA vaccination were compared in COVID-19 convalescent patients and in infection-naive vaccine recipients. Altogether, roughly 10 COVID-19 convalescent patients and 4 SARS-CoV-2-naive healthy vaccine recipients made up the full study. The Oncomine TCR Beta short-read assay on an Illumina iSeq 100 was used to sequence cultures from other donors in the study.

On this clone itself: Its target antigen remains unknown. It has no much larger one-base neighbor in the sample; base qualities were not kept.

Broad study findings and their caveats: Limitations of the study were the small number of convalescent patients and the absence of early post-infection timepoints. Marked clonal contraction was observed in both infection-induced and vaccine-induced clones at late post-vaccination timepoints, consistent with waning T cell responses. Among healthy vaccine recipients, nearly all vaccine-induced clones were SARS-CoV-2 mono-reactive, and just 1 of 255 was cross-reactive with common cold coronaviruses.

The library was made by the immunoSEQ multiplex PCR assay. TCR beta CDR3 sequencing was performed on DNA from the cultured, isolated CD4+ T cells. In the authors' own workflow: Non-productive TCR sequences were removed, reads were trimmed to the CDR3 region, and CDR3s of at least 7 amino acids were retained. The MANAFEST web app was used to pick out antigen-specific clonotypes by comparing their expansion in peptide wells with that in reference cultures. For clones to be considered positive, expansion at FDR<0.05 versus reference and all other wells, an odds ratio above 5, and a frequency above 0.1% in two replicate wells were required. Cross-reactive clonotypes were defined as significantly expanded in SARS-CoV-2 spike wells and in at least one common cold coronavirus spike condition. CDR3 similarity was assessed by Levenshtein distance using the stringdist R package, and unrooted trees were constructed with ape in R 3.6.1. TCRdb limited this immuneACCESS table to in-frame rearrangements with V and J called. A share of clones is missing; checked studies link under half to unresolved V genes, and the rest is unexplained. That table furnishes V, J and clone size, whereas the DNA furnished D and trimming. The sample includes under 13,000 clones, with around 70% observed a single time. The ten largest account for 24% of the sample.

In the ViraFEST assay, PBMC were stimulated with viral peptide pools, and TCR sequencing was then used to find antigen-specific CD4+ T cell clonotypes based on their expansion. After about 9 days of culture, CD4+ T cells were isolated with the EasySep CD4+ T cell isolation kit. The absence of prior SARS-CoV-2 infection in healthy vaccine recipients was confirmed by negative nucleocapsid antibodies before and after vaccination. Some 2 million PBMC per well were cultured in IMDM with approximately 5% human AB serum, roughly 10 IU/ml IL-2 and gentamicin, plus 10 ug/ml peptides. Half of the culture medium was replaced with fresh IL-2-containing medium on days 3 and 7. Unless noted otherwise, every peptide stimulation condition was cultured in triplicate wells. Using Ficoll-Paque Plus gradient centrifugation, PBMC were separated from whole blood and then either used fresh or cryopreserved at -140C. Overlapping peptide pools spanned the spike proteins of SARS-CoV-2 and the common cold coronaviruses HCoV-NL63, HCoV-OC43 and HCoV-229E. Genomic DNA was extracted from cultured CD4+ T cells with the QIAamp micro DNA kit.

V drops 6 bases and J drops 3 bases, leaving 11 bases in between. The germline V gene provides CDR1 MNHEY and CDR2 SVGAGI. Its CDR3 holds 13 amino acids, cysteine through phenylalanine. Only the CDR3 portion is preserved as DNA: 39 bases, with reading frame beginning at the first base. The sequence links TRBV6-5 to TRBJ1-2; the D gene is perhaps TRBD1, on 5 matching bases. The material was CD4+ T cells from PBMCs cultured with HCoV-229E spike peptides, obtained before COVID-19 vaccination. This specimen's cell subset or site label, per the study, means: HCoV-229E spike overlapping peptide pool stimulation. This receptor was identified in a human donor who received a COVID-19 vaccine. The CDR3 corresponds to CASRALGDYGYTF. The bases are TGTGCCAGCAGAGCCCTAGGGGACTATGGCTACACCTTC.